This T cell receptor (beta chain) was found in a study of shared clonotypes between healthy human individuals. Whole-study results and caveats: Non-shared clonotypes displayed generation probabilities falling below those of clonotypes present in all four donors. Memory subsets generally showed lower estimated richness than naive subsets. Clonotype sharing among donors was expected to depend on sequencing depth.

Original processing notes: There were no quality scores in the junction-only immunoSEQ sequences, so filtering differed. Only in-frame clones appear in the TCRdb table, and some are missing; sequencing was by immunoSEQ multiplex PCR. V and J calls plus clone size are reproduced from that table; the DNA served to infer D and trimming. The sample has about 2 million clones; around 96% are singletons. V was shortened by 3 bases and J by 0 bases, with 8 bases between the two germline ends. Per germline, CDR1 SGHTA and CDR2 FQGTGA. The CDR3 spans 14 residues. This clone appeared a single time. Its antigen is unidentified. Only CD45RO-negative cells positively selected for CCR7 counted as naive CD8 cells, so terminally differentiated effector memory CD45RA+ cells were excluded.

The sequencing sample was made of naive CD8+ T cells sorted from blood. This receptor was taken from a man aged 18 to 30 in good health. The chain carries TRBV7-3 and TRBJ1-1; no clear D gene. CDR3 bases: TGTGCCAGCAGCTTGAAGGGAGTGAACACTGAAGCTTTCTTT. It is translated as CASSLKGVNTEAFF.